The 27 T cell receptor beta chains below all came from one sample that was sequenced in a study of T cell repertoires in cytomegalovirus infection. TCRdb analysed the reads with MiXCR anew, one entry per CDR3 protein. The table has about 490,000 distinct CDR3 sequences, around 27% seen once. Sequencing used PBMCs. The receptors stem from a human donor in good health (CMV status not recorded). Some clones in this sample may be carry-over from other donors' samples.

This clonotype was seen repeatedly, ten times or more. This chain joins TRBV29-1 and TRBJ1-5; D unresolved. The germline V gene encodes CDR1 SQVTM and CDR2 ANQGSEA. The CDR3 has 13 amino acids. Trimming took 5 bases from V and 7 from J, leaving 15 bases between them. The CDR3 DNA reads as TGCAGCGTTACGTCGACCGAGAGCCAGCCCCAGCATTTT. Its protein is CSVTSTESQPQHF.

This clonotype was seen ten or more times. The chain has TRBV12-3 or TRBV12-4 and TRBJ2-5, with 12 bases that match TRBD2. The junction had 6 bases not matched to a gene; V was cut back by 5 bases and J by 2 bases. The CDR3 is 16 amino acids. In DNA, the CDR3 is TGTGCCAGCAGTACGACTAGCGGGAGCGGTCAAGAGACCCAGTACTTC. This sequence encodes CASSTTSGSGQETQYF.

This chain uses TRBV6-1 with TRBJ1-5, with 8 bases matching TRBD1. Germline trimming cut 6 bases from V and 7 bases from J; bases unmatched to any gene: 14. Germline V gene data show CDR1 as MNHNS and CDR2 as SASEGT. CDR3 size: 16 residues. The CDR3 DNA follows: TGTGCCAGCAGCTGGGACAGGTTGAGAGGAGGACAGCCCCAGCATTTT. This encodes CASSWDRLRGGQPQHF.

J is TRBJ2-4 and V is TRBV19; D is perhaps TRBD2 (6 bases). CDR1 is LNHDA, CDR2 SQIVND, per germline (reference sequence). Trimming pared 7 bases from V and 9 bases from J, leaving 19 bases between. CDR3 length equals 14 residues. CDR3 DNA sequence: TGTGCCAGTACCTTCCGGGACTCCCCCGCCATTCAGTACTTC. Encoded protein: CASTFRDSPAIQYF.

This clonotype was detected only a few times. The chain is built from TRBV12-3 or TRBV12-4 and TRBJ2-7; D call uncertain. The V and J ends lost 3 bases and 5 bases respectively, with 14 bases between them. The CDR3 sequence is 14 residues long. Here the CDR3 reads CASSLRGREDEQYF. DNA of the CDR3: TGTGCCAGCAGTTTGAGAGGTCGCGAGGACGAGCAGTACTTC.

This chain connects TRBV20-1 to TRBJ2-5, with 10 bases fitting TRBD2. With V trimmed by 4 bases and J by 4 bases, 3 bases remained unmatched. CDR3 size: 13 residues. CDR1 is DFQATT and CDR2 is SNEGSKA in the germline V gene (reference sequence). The CDR3 coding sequence is TGCAGTGCTATACCTAGCGGGAGAGAGACCCAGTACTTC. Residues: CSAIPSGRETQYF.

This clonotype was detected many times. The chain has TRBV7-8 and TRBJ1-2; D remains ambiguous. This CDR3 contains 14 residues. Germline-derived CDR1 and CDR2 are SGHVS and FQNEAQ. Trimming removed 0 bases at V and 4 bases at J, with 9 bases between. CDR3: CASSLAEESYGYTF. CDR3 sequence (DNA): TGTGCCAGCAGCTTAGCTGAGGAGAGCTATGGCTACACCTTC.

This sequence joins TRBV7-3 and TRBJ2-1, with 11 positions matching TRBD2. Losses at the gene ends were 5 bases for V and 8 bases for J; bases not matched to a gene: 14. This CDR3 region has 17 residues. Per the germline V gene, CDR1 is SGHTA and CDR2 is FQGTGA. The CDR3: CASSPIIAGGPEDEQFF. In DNA, the CDR3 is TGTGCCAGCAGCCCGATCATAGCGGGAGGGCCGGAAGATGAGCAGTTCTTC.

This clonotype has only a few counts. This sequence joins TRBV27 and TRBJ2-1; the match to TRBD2 covers 12 bases. The junction had 4 bases not matched to a gene; V was cut back by 7 bases and J by 6 bases. This CDR3 is built from 14 residues. Germline assignment: CDR1 MNHEY and CDR2 SMNVEV (reference sequence). The CDR3 region is CASTWTSGVNEQFF. DNA for the CDR3: TGTGCCAGCACTTGGACTAGCGGGGTCAATGAGCAGTTCTTC.

This clonotype turned up a few times. The rearrangement links TRBV11-2 to TRBJ2-1, with D tentatively TRBD2 (6 bases). The CDR3 loop spans 14 amino acids. V was clipped by 4 bases and J by 5 bases, with 12 bases between them. Germline CDR1 and CDR2: SGHAT and FQNNGV. The CDR3 sequence: CASSSRGNHNEQFF. The CDR3 DNA follows: TGTGCCAGCAGCTCTCGGGGGAACCACAATGAGCAGTTCTTC.

The genes are TRBV12-3 or TRBV12-4 and TRBJ1-1, with D possibly TRBD1 on 5 matching bases. The CDR3 is 14 residues long. V was pared by 2 bases and J by 5 bases, with 12 bases between. CDR3 sequence: CASSLSGLRTEAFF. The CDR3 nucleotides read TGTGCCAGCAGTTTATCAGGGTTACGGACTGAAGCTTTCTTT.

The chain links TRBV11-2 to TRBJ2-1, with unresolved D. Trimming took 8 bases from V and 3 from J, leaving 14 bases between them. Germline loops: CDR1 SGHAT, CDR2 FQNNGV. This CDR3 region has 14 residues. The CDR3 reads CASSRVSLYNEQFF. Here the CDR3 DNA reads TGTGCCAGCTCAAGGGTTTCCCTCTACAATGAGCAGTTCTTC.

The table lists this clonotype with many counts. V gene TRBV7-2 combines with J gene TRBJ1-1, with 7 bases fitting TRBD1. The ends lost 4 bases at V and 4 bases at J; junction bases unmatched: 3. The length of the CDR3 is 13 residues. Germline-derived CDR1 and CDR2 are SGHTA and FQGNSA. The DNA of the CDR3 is TGTGCCAGCAGCTCCCACAGGGGCACTGAAGCTTTCTTT. The encoded protein is CASSSHRGTEAFF.

This clonotype was seen at least ten times. V and J are TRBV7-8 and TRBJ2-7; D is perhaps TRBD2 (5 bases). The CDR3 spans 14 residues. Deletions cut 3 bases from V and 5 bases from J, with 14 bases between. Germline V gene sequence: CDR1 SGHVS, CDR2 FQNEAQ. The CDR3 DNA sequence: TGTGCCAGCAGCTTGGCACCGGGAACCAACGAGCAGTACGTC. Protein: CASSLAPGTNEQYV.

This clonotype was observed at least ten times. The J gene is TRBJ2-2, the V gene TRBV7-9; TRBD1 is a possible D gene (5 bases). The CDR3 extends over 13 amino acids. Looked up from germline, CDR1 is SEHNR and CDR2 is FQNEAQ (reference sequence). With 1 base removed from V and 5 bases from J, the gap between germline ends came to 5 bases. CDR3 nucleotide sequence: TGTGCCAGCAGCTTAGAGGGGACCGGGGAGCTGTTTTTT. This sequence encodes CASSLEGTGELFF. Full variable domain (outside the CDR3, taken from reference TRBV7-9 and TRBJ2-2): DTGVSQNPRHKITKRGQNVTFRCDPISEHNRLYWYRQTLGQGPEFLTYFQNEAQLEKSRLLSDRFSAERPKGSFSTLEIQRTEQGDSAMYLCASSLEGTGELFFGEGSRLTVL.

The chain carries TRBV28 and TRBJ2-7; D not certain. Trimming pared 1 base from V and 0 bases from J, leaving 13 bases between. Looked up from germline, CDR1 is MDHEN and CDR2 is SYDVKM. This CDR3 is 16 amino acids long. For the CDR3, the DNA is TGTGCCAGCAGTTTATCGTTGGCGACGAGCTCCTACGAGCAGTACTTC. Translation gives CASSLSLATSSYEQYF.

This chain connects TRBV10-3 to TRBJ2-1; maybe TRBD1 (5 bases). The ends were cut back, 4 bases at V and 13 bases at J, with 14 bases in the middle. CDR1 and CDR2 from the germline V gene are ENHRY and SYGVKD. CDR3 length equals 12 residues. CDR3 coding DNA: TGTGCCATCAGTGCAGGGCTTTCCCCTCAGTTCTTC. It is translated as CAISAGLSPQFF.

The rearrangement links TRBV30 to TRBJ1-2; tentatively, D is TRBD1 (5 bases). Germline V gene lookup returns CDR1 GTSNPN and CDR2 SVGIG (reference sequence). With 7 bases removed from V and 7 bases from J, the gap between germline ends came to 19 bases. This CDR3 contains 13 residues. The DNA for the CDR3 is TGTGCCTATCCGAACGCAGGGAAGAGTGGCTACACCTTC. Amino acids: CAYPNAGKSGYTF.

The V call is TRBV5-4, the J call TRBJ2-2; D is perhaps TRBD1 or TRBD2 (7 bases each). This CDR3 spans 18 amino acids. The V gene lost 4 bases and the J gene lost 3 bases, with 22 bases spanning the gap. Germline V gives CDR1 SGHNT, CDR2 YYREEE (reference sequence). Here the CDR3 DNA reads TGTGCCAGCAGCAGGGGGCGGGGGACAGCGGATTACACCGGGGAGCTGTTTTTT. Amino acid sequence: CASSRGRGTADYTGELFF.

This clonotype turned up a few times. This chain joins TRBV12-3 or TRBV12-4 and TRBJ2-5; the match to TRBD2 covers 8 bases. The CDR3 has 15 residues. V lost 5 bases to trimming and J lost 2 bases; unmatched junction nucleotides: 7. The CDR3 sequence is CASSPERGRQETQYF. In nucleotides, the CDR3 is TGTGCCAGCAGTCCAGAGCGGGGGAGGCAAGAGACCCAGTACTTC.

This clonotype showed up just a few times. In DNA, the CDR3 is TGTGCCAGCAGCTTAGAGTTTCAGGGAATCTATGGCTACACCTTC. Translation: CASSLEFQGIYGYTF. J is TRBJ1-2 and V is TRBV11-2; D is perhaps TRBD1 (5 bases). The V end was cut by 0 bases, the J end by 4 bases, with 12 bases between. This CDR3 contains 15 residues. Germline V gene data show CDR1 as SGHAT and CDR2 as FQNNGV.

The chain carries TRBV7-6 and TRBJ1-3; D remains unclear. The length of the CDR3 is 14 residues. V was shortened by 3 bases and J by 2 bases, with 8 bases between the two germline ends. Looked up from germline, CDR1 is SGHVS and CDR2 is FNYEAQ. As DNA, the CDR3 is TGTGCCAGCAGCTTTGAAGGGACTGGAAACACCATATATTTT. The encoded protein is CASSFEGTGNTIYF.

The chain has TRBV12-3 or TRBV12-4 and TRBJ2-2, with no clear D. Trimming removed 3 bases from V and 0 bases from J, with 8 bases in between. The CDR3 sequence is 15 residues long. The CDR3: CASSFFRTNTGELFF. DNA of the CDR3: TGTGCCAGCAGTTTTTTCAGGACGAACACCGGGGAGCTGTTTTTT.

This clonotype has more than one count but fewer than ten. The CDR3: CASSMYAVAGAVDTQYF. Written as DNA, the CDR3 is TGTGCCAGTAGTATGTACGCGGTAGCGGGAGCGGTAGATACGCAGTATTTT. The gene calls are TRBV19 and TRBJ2-3; TRBD2 matches 9 bases. V lost 3 bases to trimming and J lost 5 bases; unmatched junction nucleotides: 12. The CDR3 length is 17 residues. Germline loops: CDR1 LNHDA, CDR2 SQIVND (reference sequence). The full variable domain, rest sourced from reference TRBV19 and TRBJ2-3, is DGGITQSPKYLFRKEGQNVTLSCEQNLNHDAMYWYRQDPGQGLRLIYYSQIVNDFQKGDIAEGYSVSREKKESFPLTVTSAQKNPTAFYLCASSMYAVAGAVDTQYFGPGTRLTVL.

This clonotype was picked up many times. CDR3 nucleotide sequence: TGTGCCAGCAGTTTACAGGGTGGCTCTGGAAACACCATATATTTT. This gives the protein CASSLQGGSGNTIYF. This rearrangement joins TRBV28 to TRBJ1-3; D perhaps matches TRBD1 (5 bases). This CDR3 spans 15 amino acids. The V gene lost 2 bases and the J gene lost 0 bases, with 8 bases spanning the gap. CDR1 and CDR2 from the germline V gene are MDHEN and SYDVKM.

In this sample, this clonotype turned up many times. The chain carries TRBV7-8 and TRBJ1-4; the D is unclear. The CDR3 runs 15 residues. From germline, CDR1 is SGHVS and CDR2 FQNEAQ. The V end lost 1 base, the J end lost 7 bases, and 13 bases lay between the germline ends. This CDR3 reads CASSLVSTRAEKLFF. CDR3 DNA sequence: TGTGCCAGCAGCTTAGTCTCGACGCGGGCTGAAAAACTGTTTTTT.

This clonotype came up a few times. CDR3 sequence (DNA): TGCGCCAGCAGCCAACAGACTAGCGGGACCCGCGTCAATGAGCAGTTCTTC. This sequence encodes CASSQQTSGTRVNEQFF. V usage is TRBV4-1 and J usage is TRBJ2-1, with 11 positions matching TRBD2. V trimming: 2 bases; J trimming: 6 bases; junction bases outside the gene matches: 9. The CDR3 covers 17 residues. CDR1 and CDR2 (germline): MGHRA, YSYEKL.